The T cell receptor (beta chain) described here comes from a study of T cell responses to AZD1222 COVID-19 vaccine. Points from the study as a whole: With dominance at 160-218 and 743-854, vaccine-associated CD4 TCRs spanned spike. It should be noted that donors were predominantly white British and more often female, and clonal diversity was possibly underestimated. Only a handful of AZD1222 recipients, five to seven in all, had baseline seropositivity.

As to this clone: Its antigen is as yet unknown.

TCRdb keeps only in-frame clones here, not all; method: immunoSEQ multiplex PCR. The table includes some 120,000 clones, approximately 90% detected once. The CDR3 totals 16 residues. The germline V gene has CDR1 SGHRS and CDR2 YFSETQ. V lost 3 bases and J lost 7, with 19 bases in between. This chain uses TRBV5-1 with TRBJ1-4, with D unclear. The sequence derives from an adult in good health. The material sequenced was peripheral blood, taken on day 0 of AZD1222 vaccination. The CDR3 loop reads CASSSSRRALGEKLFF. CDR3 in DNA: TGCGCCAGCAGCTCTTCACGCCGGGCCCTCGGTGAAAAACTGTTTTTT.